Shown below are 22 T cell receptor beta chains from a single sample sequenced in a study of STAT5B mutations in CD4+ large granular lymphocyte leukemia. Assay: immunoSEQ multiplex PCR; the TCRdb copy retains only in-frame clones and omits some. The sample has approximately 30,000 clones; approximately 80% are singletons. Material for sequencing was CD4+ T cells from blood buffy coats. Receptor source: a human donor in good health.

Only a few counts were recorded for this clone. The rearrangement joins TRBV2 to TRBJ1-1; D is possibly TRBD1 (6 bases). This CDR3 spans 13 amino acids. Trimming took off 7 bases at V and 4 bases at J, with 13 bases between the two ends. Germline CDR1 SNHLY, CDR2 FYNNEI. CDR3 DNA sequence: TGTGCCAGCACTAGAGGGGGGGGCACTGAAGCTTTCTTT. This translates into CASTRGGGTEAFF.

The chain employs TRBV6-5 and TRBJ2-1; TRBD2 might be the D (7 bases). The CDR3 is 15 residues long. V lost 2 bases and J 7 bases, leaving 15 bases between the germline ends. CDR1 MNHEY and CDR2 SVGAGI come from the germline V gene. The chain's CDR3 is CASSYRGAGGNEQFF. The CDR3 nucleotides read TGTGCCAGCAGTTACCGGGGGGCAGGTGGAAATGAGCAGTTCTTC.

CDR3 nucleotide sequence: TGCGCCAGCAGCCAACAGGGGGTCAATCAGCCCCAGCATTTT. It is translated as CASSQQGVNQPQHF. This rearrangement joins TRBV5-1 to TRBJ1-5; 8 bases line up with TRBD1. Germline CDR1 SGHRS, CDR2 YFSETQ. V lost 4 bases to trimming and J lost 3 bases; unmatched junction nucleotides: 3. CDR3 length: 14 amino acids.

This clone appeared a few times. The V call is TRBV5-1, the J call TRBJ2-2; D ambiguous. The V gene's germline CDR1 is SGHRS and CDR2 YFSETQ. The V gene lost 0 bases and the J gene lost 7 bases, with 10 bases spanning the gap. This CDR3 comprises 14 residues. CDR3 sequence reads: CASSLVTSHGELFF. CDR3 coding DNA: TGCGCCAGCAGCTTGGTGACATCCCACGGGGAGCTGTTTTTT.

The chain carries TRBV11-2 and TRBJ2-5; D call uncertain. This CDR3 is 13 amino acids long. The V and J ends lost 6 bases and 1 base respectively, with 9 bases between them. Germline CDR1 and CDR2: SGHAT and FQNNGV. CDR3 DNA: TGTGCCAGCAGTTGGCCGGGCCAAGAGACCCAGTACTTC. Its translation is CASSWPGQETQYF.

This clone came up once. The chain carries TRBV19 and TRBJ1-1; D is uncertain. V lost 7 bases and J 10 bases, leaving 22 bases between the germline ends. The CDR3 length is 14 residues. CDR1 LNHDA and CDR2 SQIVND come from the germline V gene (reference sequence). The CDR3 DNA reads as TGTGCCAGTACCCTCCGCGGCGGAGGAGGTAGAGCTTTCTTT. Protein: CASTLRGGGGRAFF.

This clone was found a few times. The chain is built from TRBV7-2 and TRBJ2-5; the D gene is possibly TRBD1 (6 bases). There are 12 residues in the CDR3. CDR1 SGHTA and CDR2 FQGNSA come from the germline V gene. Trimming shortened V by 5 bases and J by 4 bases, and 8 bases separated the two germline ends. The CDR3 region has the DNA TGTGCCAGCAGCCAAGGGGGAGAGACCCAGTACTTC. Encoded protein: CASSQGGETQYF.

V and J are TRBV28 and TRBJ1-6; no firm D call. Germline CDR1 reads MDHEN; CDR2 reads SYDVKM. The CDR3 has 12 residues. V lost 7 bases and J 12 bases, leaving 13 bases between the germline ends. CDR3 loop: CASNDGRRPLHF. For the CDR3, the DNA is TGTGCCAGCAACGACGGGAGGAGACCCCTCCACTTT.

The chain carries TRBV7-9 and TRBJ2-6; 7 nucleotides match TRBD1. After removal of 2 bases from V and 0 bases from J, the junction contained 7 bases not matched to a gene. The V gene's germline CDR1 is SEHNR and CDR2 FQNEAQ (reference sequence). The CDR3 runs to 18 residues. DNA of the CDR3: TGTGCCAGCAGCTTAACGACCGACAGGGCCTCTGGGGCCAACGTCCTGACTTTC. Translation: CASSLTTDRASGANVLTF.

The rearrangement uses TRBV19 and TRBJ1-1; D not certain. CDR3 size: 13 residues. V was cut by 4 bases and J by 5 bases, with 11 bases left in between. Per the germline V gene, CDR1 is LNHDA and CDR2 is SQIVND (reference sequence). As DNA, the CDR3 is TGTGCCAGTAGTACCCACGGGGAAACTGAAGCTTTCTTT. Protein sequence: CASSTHGETEAFF.

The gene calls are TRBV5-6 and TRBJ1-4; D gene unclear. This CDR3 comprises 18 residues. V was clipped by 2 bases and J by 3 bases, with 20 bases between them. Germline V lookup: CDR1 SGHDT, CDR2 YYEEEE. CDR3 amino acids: CASSFGRPRGGANEKLFF. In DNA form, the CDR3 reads TGTGCCAGCAGCTTCGGCAGGCCCCGCGGCGGGGCTAATGAAAAACTGTTTTTT.

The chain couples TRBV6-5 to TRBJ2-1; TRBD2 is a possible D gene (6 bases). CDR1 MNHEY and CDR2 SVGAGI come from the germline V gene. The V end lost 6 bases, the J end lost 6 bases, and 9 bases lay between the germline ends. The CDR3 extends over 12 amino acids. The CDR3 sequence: CASRRDFNEQFF. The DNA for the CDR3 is TGTGCCAGCAGGCGGGACTTCAATGAGCAGTTCTTC.

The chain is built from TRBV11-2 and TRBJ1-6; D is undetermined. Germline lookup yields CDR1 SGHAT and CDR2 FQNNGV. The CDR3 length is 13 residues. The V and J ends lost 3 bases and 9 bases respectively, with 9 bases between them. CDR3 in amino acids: CASSFSSPSPLHF. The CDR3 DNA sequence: TGTGCCAGCAGCTTCTCATCCCCTTCACCCCTCCACTTT.

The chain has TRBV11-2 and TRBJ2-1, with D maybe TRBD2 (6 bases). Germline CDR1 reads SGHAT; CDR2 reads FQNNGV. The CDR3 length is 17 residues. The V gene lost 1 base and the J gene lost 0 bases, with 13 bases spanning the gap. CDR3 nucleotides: TGTGCCAGCAGCTTAGGCATACGGGGGTCCTCCTACAATGAGCAGTTCTTC. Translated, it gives CASSLGIRGSSYNEQFF.

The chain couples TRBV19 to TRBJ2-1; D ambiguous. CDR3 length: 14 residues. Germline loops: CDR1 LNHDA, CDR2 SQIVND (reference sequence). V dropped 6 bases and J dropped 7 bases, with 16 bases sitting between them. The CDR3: CASRGGGIGNEQFF. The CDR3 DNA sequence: TGTGCCAGTAGGGGCGGCGGAATAGGAAATGAGCAGTTCTTC.

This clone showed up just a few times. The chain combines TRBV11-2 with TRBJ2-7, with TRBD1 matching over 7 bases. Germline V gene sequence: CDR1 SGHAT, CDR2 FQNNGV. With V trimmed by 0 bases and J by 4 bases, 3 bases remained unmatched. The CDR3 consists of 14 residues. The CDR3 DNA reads TGTGCCAGCAGCTTAGACCGGGGACAGTACGAGCAGTACTTC. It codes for CASSLDRGQYEQYF.

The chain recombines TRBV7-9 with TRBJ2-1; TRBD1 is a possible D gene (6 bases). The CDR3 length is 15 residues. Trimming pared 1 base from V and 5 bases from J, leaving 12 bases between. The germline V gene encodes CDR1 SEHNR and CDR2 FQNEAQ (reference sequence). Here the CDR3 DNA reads TGTGCCAGCAGCTTAGGAACAGGGCTTCACAATGAGCAGTTCTTC. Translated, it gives CASSLGTGLHNEQFF. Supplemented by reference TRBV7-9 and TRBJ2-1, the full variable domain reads DTGVSQNPRHKITKRGQNVTFRCDPISEHNRLYWYRQTLGQGPEFLTYFQNEAQLEKSRLLSDRFSAERPKGSFSTLEIQRTEQGDSAMYLCASSLGTGLHNEQFFGPGTRLTVL.

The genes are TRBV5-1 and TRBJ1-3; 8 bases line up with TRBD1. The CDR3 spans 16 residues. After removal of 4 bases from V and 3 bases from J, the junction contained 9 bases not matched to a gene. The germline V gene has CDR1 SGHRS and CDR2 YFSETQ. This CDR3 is CASSPSGGSGGNTIYF. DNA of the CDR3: TGCGCCAGCAGCCCGTCAGGGGGCAGCGGTGGAAACACCATATATTTT.

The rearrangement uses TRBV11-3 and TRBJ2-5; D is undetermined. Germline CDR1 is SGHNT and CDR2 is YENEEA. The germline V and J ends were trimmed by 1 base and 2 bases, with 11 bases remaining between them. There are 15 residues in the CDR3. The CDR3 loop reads CASSLGGAGQETQYF. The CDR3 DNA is TGTGCCAGCAGCTTAGGCGGCGCAGGACAAGAGACCCAGTACTTC.

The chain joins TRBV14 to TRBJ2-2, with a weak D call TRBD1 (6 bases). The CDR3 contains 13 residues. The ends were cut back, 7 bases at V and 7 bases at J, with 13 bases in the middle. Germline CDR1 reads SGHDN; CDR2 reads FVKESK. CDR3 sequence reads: CASTQGRGGELFF. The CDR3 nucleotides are TGTGCCAGCACGCAGGGGAGAGGCGGGGAGCTGTTTTTT.

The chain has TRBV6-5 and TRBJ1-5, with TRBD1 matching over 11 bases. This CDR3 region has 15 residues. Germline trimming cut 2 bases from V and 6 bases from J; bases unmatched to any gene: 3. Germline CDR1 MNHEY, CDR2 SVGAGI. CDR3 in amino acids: CASSYGQGAGQPQHF. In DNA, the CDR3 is TGTGCCAGCAGTTACGGACAGGGGGCCGGTCAGCCCCAGCATTTT.

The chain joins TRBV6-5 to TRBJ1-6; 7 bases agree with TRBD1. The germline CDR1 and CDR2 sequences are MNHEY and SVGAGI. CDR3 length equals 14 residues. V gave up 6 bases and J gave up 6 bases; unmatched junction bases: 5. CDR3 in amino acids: CASRKDRANSPLHF. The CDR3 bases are TGTGCCAGCAGGAAAGACAGGGCTAATTCACCCCTCCACTTT.